These T cell receptor gamma chains were read from a single sample in a study of Vδ1+ human thymocytes. With CATT, TCRdb re-called clones from the multiplex PCR reads. The data hold 36,000 or so gamma-chain clones, with roughly a fifth observed a single time. Sequenced sample: Vdelta1+ gamma-delta thymocytes from the thymus. These receptors came from a girl under three years old who had congenital heart surgery. CDR3s include the opening cysteine and the closing phenylalanine or tryptophan. Not all rows give a size; the values are once, few, many and, for expanded clones, a class.

J gene | clone size | V gene | CDR3 DNA | CDR3 protein
TRGJ1/TRGJ2 | - | TRGV3 | TGTGCCACCTGGGACAGGCCGAGTTGGAGGTATTATAAGAAACTCTTT | CATWDRPSWRYYKKLF
TRGJP2 | few | TRGV8 | TGTGCCACCTGGGATCGGGATTGGATCAAGACGTTT | CATWDRDWIKTF
TRGJ1/TRGJ2 | - | TRGV2 | TGTGCCACCTGGGACGAACAGTATTATAAGAAACTCTTT | CATWDEQYYKKLF
TRGJ1/TRGJ2 | - | TRGV5 | TGTGCCACCTGGGACAGGCTCTCTGATTATAAGAAACTCTTT | CATWDRLSDYKKLF
TRGJ1/TRGJ2 | few | TRGV8 | TGTGCCACCTGGGATAAGGAGGGCTATTATAAGAAACTCTTT | CATWDKEGYYKKLF
TRGJ1/TRGJ2 | few | TRGV2 | TGTGCCACCTGGGATGAGAGTTATAAGAAACTCTTT | CATWDESYKKLF
TRGJP1 | - | TRGV4 | TGTGCCACCTGGGATGGGCTCACTGGTTGGTTCAAGATATTT | CATWDGLTGWFKIF
TRGJ1/TRGJ2 | - | TRGV9 | TGTGCCTTGTGGGAGGCGATATCTTATTATAAGAAACTCTTT | CALWEAISYYKKLF
TRGJP2 | few | TRGV2 | TGTGCCACCTGGGATGGGCCAGAGGATTGGATCAAGACGTTT | CATWDGPEDWIKTF
TRGJ1/TRGJ2 | - | TRGV9 | TGTGCCTTGTGGGAGCCGCGGGTCGGTTATTATAAGAAACTCTTT | CALWEPRVGYYKKLF
TRGJ1/TRGJ2 | - | TRGV3 | TGTGCCACCTGGGACAGGCCTAACCCAATAACCGGCCAACAGACCGGTTATTATAAGAAACTCTTT | CATWDRPNPITGQQTGYYKKLF
TRGJ1/TRGJ2 | - | TRGV2 | TGTGCCACCTGGGACGGGCCCCGCCTGAATTATTATAAGAAACTCTTT | CATWDGPRLNYYKKLF
TRGJ1/TRGJ2 | few | TRGV9 | TGTGCCTTGTGGGAGCCCTATTATTATAAGAAACTCTTT | CALWEPYYYKKLF
TRGJ1/TRGJ2 | few | TRGV8 | TGTGCCACCTGGGATCTCTGCCTTTATTATAAGAAACTCTTT | CATWDLCLYYKKLF
TRGJ1/TRGJ2 | few | TRGV3 | TGTGCCACCTGGGACAGGGGGTATAAGAAACTCTTT | CATWDRGYKKLF
TRGJ1/TRGJ2 | few | TRGV2 | TGCGCCACCTGGGACGGGATGTATTATAAGAAACTCTTT | CATWDGMYYKKLF
TRGJP1 | - | TRGV3 | TGTGCCACCTGGGACTCTTCCACTGGTTGGTTCAAGATATTT | CATWDSSTGWFKIF
TRGJ1/TRGJ2 | - | TRGV2 | TGTGCCACCTGGGACGGACCATCGGGCATTTATAAGAAACTCTTT | CATWDGPSGIYKKLF
TRGJP2 | - | TRGV5 | TGTGCCACCTGGGACAGGCCTTACCCGAGTAGTGATTGGATCAAGACGTTT | CATWDRPYPSSDWIKTF
TRGJ1/TRGJ2 | few | TRGV4 | TGTGCCACCTGGGATGAATCGAAGAAACTCTTT | CATWDESKKLF
TRGJ1/TRGJ2 | - | TRGV2 | TGTGCCACCTGGGACGGGCTATTGTATAAGAAACTCTTT | CATWDGLLYKKLF
TRGJP2 | - | TRGV2 | TGTGCCACCTGGGACGGGCATCGGGGTAGTGATTGGATCAAGACGTTT | CATWDGHRGSDWIKTF
TRGJ1/TRGJ2 | few | TRGV4 | TGTGCCACCTGGGAGCACAATTATAAGAAACTCTTT | CATWEHNYKKLF
TRGJ1/TRGJ2 | - | TRGV9 | TGTGCCTTGTGGAGCGAGAATTATAAGCAACTCTTT | CALWSENYKQLF
TRGJ1/TRGJ2 | few | TRGV3 | TGTGCCACCTGGGACTGCTGTTATTATAAGAAACTCTTT | CATWDCCYYKKLF
TRGJ1/TRGJ2 | - | TRGV8 | TGTGCCACCTGGGATAGTAGAAGGAATTATTATAAGAAACTCTTT | CATWDSRRNYYKKLF
TRGJ1/TRGJ2 | - | TRGV4 | TGTGCCACCTGGGATCTTTTTTATTATAAGAAACTCTTT | CATWDLFYYKKLF
TRGJ1/TRGJ2 | - | TRGV3 | TGTGCCACCTGGGACAGGCTCGTTCCGTGTTATAAGAAACTCTTT | CATWDRLVPCYKKLF
TRGJ1/TRGJ2 | - | TRGV9 | TGTGCCTTGTGGGAGCCGGATTGGACGAAGAAACTCTTT | CALWEPDWTKKLF
TRGJ1/TRGJ2 | - | TRGV4 | TGTGCCACCTGGGATGGGATCTATTATAAGAAACTCTTT | CATWDGIYYKKLF
TRGJ1/TRGJ2 | - | TRGV3 | TGTGCCACCTGGGACAGGCTTCGACTGGATTATTATAAGAAACTCTTT | CATWDRLRLDYYKKLF
TRGJ1/TRGJ2 | once | TRGV9 | TGTGCCCTCGCGACTGGGATTGAGAAACTCTTT | CALATGIEKLF
TRGJ1/TRGJ2 | - | TRGV2 | TGTGCCACCTGGGACGTCACCGGTAATTATTATAAGAAACTCTTT | CATWDVTGNYYKKLF
TRGJ1/TRGJ2 | - | TRGV4 | TGTGCCACCTGGGAAGATCCCCTGGATCTAGATCCTGGTTGTTATTATAAGAAACTCTTT | CATWEDPLDLDPGCYYKKLF
TRGJ1/TRGJ2 | - | TRGV3 | TGTGCCACCTGGGACAGGTCATATAAGAAACTCTTT | CATWDRSYKKLF
TRGJ1/TRGJ2 | few | TRGV8 | TGTGCCACCTGGGTCGCGGGGCGTTATAAGAAACTCTTT | CATWVAGRYKKLF
TRGJ1/TRGJ2 | few | TRGV4 | TGTGCCACCTGGGATGGTATGATTTATAAGAAACTCTTT | CATWDGMIYKKLF
TRGJ1/TRGJ2 | few | TRGV3 | TGTGCCACCTGGGACAGGCGTTGGCAGAAACTCTTT | CATWDRRWQKLF
TRGJP2 | - | TRGV2 | TGTGCCACCTGGGACGGTTCTAGTGATTGGATCAAGACGTTT | CATWDGSSDWIKTF
TRGJ1/TRGJ2 | - | TRGV2 | TGTGCCACCTGGGACGGGCGTAGGGAGAAACTCTTT | CATWDGRREKLF
TRGJ1/TRGJ2 | few | TRGV3 | TGTGCCACCTGGGACAGGCCCGGACGATATAAGAAACTCTTT | CATWDRPGRYKKLF
TRGJ1/TRGJ2 | few | TRGV4 | TGTGCCACCTGGGACCTTTCCGCCGGCCGGACCAGGAAACTCTTT | CATWDLSAGRTRKLF
TRGJP2 | - | TRGV2 | TGTGCCACCTGGGACGGGCCGAGGAGTGGTAGTGATTGGATCAAGACGTTT | CATWDGPRSGSDWIKTF
TRGJ1/TRGJ2 | few | TRGV4 | TGTGCCACCTGGGATGGGATGTTCTATAAGAAACTCTTT | CATWDGMFYKKLF
TRGJ1/TRGJ2 | few | TRGV2 | TGTGCCACCTGGGACGGGCGTTGTTATTATAAGAAACTCTTT | CATWDGRCYYKKLF
TRGJ1/TRGJ2 | few | TRGV4 | TGTGCCACCTGGGATCAGTTAGGCCCCCTAGGTTATAAGAAGCTCTTT | CATWDQLGPLGYKKLF
TRGJ1/TRGJ2 | - | TRGV3 | TGTGCCACCTGGGACAGTACTCTGAGATATTATAAGAAACTCTTT | CATWDSTLRYYKKLF
TRGJ1/TRGJ2 | - | TRGV4 | TGTGCCACCTGGGATGGGCCTCTTGGAACGTTTCCGGTCTTT | CATWDGPLGTFPVF